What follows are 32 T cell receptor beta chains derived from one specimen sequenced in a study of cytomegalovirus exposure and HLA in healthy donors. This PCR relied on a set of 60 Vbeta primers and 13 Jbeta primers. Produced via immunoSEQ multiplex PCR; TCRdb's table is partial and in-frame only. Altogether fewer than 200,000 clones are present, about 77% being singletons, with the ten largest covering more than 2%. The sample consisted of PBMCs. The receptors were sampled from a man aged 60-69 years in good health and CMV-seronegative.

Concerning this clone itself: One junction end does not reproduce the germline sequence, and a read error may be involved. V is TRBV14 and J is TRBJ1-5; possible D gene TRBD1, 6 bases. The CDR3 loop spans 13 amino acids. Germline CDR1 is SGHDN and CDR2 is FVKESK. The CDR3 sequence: CASRGGGNQPQNF. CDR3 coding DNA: TGTGCCAGCAGAGGGGGTGGCAATCAGCCCCAGAATTTT.

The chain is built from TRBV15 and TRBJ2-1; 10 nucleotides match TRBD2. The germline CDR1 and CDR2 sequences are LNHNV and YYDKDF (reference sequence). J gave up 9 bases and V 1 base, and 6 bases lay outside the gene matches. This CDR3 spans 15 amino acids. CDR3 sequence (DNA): TGTGCCACCAGCAGAGGAGCTAGCGGGGGTCGTGAGCAGTTCTTC. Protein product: CATSRGASGGREQFF.

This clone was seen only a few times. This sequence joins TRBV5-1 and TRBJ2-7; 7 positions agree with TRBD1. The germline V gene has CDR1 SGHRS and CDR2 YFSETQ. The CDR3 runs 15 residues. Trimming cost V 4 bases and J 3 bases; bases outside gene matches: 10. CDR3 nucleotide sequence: TGCGCCAGCAGCAGTTTGCCGGGACAGTTCTACGAGCAGTACTTC. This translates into CASSSLPGQFYEQYF.

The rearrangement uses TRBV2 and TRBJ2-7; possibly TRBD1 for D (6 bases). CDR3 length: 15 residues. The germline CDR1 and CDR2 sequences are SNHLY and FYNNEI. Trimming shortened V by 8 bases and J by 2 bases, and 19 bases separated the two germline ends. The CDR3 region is CASHLRQEVAYEQYF. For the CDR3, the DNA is TGTGCCAGCCACCTGCGACAGGAAGTCGCCTACGAGCAGTACTTC. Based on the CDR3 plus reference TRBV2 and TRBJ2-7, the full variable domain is EPEVTQTPSHQVTQMGQEVILRCVPISNHLYFYWYRQILGQKVEFLVSFYNNEISEKSEIFDDQFSVERPDGSNFTLKIRSTKLEDSAMYFCASHLRQEVAYEQYFGPGTRLTVT.

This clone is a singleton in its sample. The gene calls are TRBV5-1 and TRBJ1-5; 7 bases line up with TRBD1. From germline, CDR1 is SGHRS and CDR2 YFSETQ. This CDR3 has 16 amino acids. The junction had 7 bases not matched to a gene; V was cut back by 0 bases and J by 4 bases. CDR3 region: CASSLAGGDGNQPQHF. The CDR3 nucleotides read TGCGCCAGCAGCTTGGCAGGGGGTGATGGAAATCAGCCCCAGCATTTT.

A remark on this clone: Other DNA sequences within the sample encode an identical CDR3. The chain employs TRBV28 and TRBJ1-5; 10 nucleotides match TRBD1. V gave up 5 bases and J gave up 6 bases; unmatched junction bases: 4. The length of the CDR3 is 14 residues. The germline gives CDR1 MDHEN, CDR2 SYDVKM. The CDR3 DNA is TGTGCCAGCAGTCTGACAGGGGGCTTTCAGCCCCAGCATTTT. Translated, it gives CASSLTGGFQPQHF. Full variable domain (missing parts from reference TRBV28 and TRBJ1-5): DVKVTQSSRYLVKRTGEKVFLECVQDMDHENMFWYRQDPGLGLRLIYFSYDVKMKEKGDIPEGYSVSREKKERFSLILESASTNQTSMYLCASSLTGGFQPQHFGDGTRLSIL.

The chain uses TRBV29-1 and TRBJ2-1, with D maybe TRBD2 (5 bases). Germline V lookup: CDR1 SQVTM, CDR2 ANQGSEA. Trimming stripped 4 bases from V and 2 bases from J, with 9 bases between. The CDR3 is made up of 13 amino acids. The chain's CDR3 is CSVVVTTYNEQFF. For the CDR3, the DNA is TGCAGCGTTGTTGTGACTACCTACAATGAGCAGTTCTTC.

The chain's CDR3 is CASSQDGPGDQLTTQYF. DNA of the CDR3: TGTGCCAGCAGCCAAGATGGACCAGGGGACCAGTTGACTACGCAGTATTTT. V is TRBV14 and J is TRBJ2-3, with D perhaps TRBD1 (6 bases). The CDR3 totals 17 residues. The germline V gene encodes CDR1 SGHDN and CDR2 FVKESK. Trimming took off 0 bases at V and 8 bases at J, with 21 bases between the two ends.

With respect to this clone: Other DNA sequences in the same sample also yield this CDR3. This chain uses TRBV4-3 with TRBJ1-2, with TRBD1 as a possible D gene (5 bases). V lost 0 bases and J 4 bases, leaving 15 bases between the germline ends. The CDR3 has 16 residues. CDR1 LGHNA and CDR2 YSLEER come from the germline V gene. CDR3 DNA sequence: TGCGCCAGCAGCCAAGATGGGGGAGGTGTTGCCTATGGCTACACCTTC. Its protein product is CASSQDGGGVAYGYTF.

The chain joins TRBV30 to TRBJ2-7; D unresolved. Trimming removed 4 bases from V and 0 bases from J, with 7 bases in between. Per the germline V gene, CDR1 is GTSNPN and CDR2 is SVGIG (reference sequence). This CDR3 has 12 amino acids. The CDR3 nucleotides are TGTGCCTGGATTCCAGGCTCCTACGAGCAGTACTTC. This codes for CAWIPGSYEQYF.

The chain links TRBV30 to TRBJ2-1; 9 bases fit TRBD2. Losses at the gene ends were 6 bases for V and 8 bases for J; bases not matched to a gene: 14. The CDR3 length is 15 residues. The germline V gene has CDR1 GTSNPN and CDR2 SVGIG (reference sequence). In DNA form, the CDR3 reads TGTGCCTGCAACCCGGCTAGCGGGATAACCGATGAGCAGTTCTTC. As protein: CACNPASGITDEQFF.

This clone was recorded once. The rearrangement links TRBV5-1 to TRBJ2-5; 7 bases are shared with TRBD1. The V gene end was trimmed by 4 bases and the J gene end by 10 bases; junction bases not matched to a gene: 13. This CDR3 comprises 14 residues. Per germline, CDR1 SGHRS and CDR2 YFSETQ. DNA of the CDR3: TGCGCCAGCAGCCCCGGACAGGCCGGGGCAGACCAGTACTTC. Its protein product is CASSPGQAGADQYF.

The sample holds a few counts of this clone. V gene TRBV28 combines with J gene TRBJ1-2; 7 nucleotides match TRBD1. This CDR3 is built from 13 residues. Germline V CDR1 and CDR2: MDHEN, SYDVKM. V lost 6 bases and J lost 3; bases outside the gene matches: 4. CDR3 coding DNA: TGTGCCAGCAGCTCAGGGGGATACTATGGCTACACCTTC. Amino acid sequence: CASSSGGYYGYTF.

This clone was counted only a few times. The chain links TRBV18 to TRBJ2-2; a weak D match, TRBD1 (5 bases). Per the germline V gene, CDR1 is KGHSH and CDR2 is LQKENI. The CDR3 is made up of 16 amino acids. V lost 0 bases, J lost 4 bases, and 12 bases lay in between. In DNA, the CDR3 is TGTGCCAGCTCACCACCGGTTTCCAGGGTCACCGGGGAGCTGTTTTTT. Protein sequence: CASSPPVSRVTGELFF.

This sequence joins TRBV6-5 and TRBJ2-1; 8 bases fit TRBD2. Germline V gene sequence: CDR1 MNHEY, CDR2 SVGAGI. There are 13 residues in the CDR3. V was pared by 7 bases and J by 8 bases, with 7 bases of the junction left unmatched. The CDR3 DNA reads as TGTGCCAGCACCGCCGGGACTAGGGATGAGCAGTTCTTC. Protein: CASTAGTRDEQFF.

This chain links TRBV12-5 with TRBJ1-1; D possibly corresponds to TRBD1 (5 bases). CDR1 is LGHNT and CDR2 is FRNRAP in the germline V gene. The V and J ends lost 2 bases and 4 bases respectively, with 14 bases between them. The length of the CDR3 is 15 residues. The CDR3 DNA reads TGTGCTAGTGGTTTGCCGGAGGGGCGAGGCACTGAAGCTTTCTTT. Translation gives CASGLPEGRGTEAFF.

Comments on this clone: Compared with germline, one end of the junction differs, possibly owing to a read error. CDR3: CAISESRDRPTNYGYPF. CDR3 coding DNA: TGTGCCATCAGTGAGTCGCGAGACAGGCCAACTAACTATGGCTACCCCTTC. The genes are TRBV10-3 and TRBJ1-2, with D possibly matching TRBD1 (6 bases). CDR1 and CDR2 from the germline V gene are ENHRY and SYGVKD. CDR3 length equals 17 residues.

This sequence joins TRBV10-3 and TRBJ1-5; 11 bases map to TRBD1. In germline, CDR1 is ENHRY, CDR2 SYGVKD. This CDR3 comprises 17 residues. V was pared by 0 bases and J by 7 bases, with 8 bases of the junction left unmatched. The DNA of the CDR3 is TGTGCCATCAGTGAGTCAGGGGGACAGGGGGGCGGGCAGCCCCAGCATTTT. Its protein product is CAISESGGQGGGQPQHF.

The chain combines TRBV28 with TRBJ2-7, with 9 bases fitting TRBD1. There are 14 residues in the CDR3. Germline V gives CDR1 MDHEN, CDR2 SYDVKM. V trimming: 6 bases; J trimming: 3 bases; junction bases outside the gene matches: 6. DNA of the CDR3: TGTGCCAGCAGGTCCACAGGGGGCCTCTACGAGCAGTACTTC. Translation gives CASRSTGGLYEQYF.

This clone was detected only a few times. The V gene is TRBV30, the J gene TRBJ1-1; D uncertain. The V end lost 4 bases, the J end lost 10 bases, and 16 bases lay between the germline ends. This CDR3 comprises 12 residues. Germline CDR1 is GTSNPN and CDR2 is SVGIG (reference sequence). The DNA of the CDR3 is TGTGCCTGGATGCCCCTTGGGCACGGAGCTTTCTTT. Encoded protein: CAWMPLGHGAFF.

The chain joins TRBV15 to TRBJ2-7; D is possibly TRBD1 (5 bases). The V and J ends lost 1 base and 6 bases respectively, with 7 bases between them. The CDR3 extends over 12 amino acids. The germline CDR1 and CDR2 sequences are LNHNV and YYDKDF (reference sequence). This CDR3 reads CATSRVRGEQYF. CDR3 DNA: TGTGCCACCAGCAGAGTAAGGGGCGAGCAGTACTTC.

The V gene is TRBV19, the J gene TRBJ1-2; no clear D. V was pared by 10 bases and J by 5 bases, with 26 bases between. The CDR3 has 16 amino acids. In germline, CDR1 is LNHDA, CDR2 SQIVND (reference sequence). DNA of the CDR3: TGTGCCACCTCAGACGAGGGCGGCTCGGGCGGGTATGGCTACACCTTC. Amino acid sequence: CATSDEGGSGGYGYTF. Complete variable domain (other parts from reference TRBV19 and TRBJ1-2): DGGITQSPKYLFRKEGQNVTLSCEQNLNHDAMYWYRQDPGQGLRLIYYSQIVNDFQKGDIAEGYSVSREKKESFPLTVTSAQKNPTAFYLCATSDEGGSGGYGYTFGSGTRLTVV.

CDR3 loop: CASSLFAQGLDNEQFF. In DNA, the CDR3 is TGCGCCAGCAGCTTGTTCGCTCAGGGGCTCGACAATGAGCAGTTCTTC. This rearrangement joins TRBV5-1 to TRBJ2-1; possible D gene TRBD1, 6 bases. The germline CDR1 and CDR2 sequences are SGHRS and YFSETQ. The CDR3 has 16 amino acids. The germline V and J ends were trimmed by 1 base and 5 bases, with 16 bases remaining between them.

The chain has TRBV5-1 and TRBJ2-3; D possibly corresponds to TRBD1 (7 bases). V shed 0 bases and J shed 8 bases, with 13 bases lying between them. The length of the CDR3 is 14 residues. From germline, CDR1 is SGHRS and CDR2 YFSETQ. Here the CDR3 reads CASSLEGTAGTQYF. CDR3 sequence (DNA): TGCGCCAGCAGCTTGGAAGGGACAGCGGGTACGCAGTATTTT.

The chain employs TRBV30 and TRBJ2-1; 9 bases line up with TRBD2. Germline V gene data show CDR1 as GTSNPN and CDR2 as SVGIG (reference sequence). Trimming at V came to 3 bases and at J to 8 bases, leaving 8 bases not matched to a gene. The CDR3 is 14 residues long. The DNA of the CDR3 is TGTGCCTGGAGAGTCGCGGGAGGGCCCCATGAGCAGTTCTTC. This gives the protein CAWRVAGGPHEQFF.

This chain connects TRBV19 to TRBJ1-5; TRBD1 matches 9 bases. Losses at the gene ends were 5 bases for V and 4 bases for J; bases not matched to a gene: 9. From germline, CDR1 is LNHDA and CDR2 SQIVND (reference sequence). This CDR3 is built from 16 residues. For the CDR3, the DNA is TGTGCCAGTAGTCTGCTCGGGACAGGGATGAATCAGCCCCAGCATTTT. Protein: CASSLLGTGMNQPQHF.

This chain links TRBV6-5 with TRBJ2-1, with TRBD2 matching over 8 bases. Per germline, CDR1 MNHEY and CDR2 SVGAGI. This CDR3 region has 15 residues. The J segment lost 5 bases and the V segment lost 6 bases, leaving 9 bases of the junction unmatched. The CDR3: CASSRGGEPNNEQFF. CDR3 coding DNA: TGTGCCAGCAGCCGGGGGGGCGAGCCTAACAATGAGCAGTTCTTC.

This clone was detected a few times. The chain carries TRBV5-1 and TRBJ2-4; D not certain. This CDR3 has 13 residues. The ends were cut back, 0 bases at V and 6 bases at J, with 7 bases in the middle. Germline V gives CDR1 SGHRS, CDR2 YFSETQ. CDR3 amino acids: CASSLAPGNIQYF. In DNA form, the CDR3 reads TGCGCCAGCAGCTTGGCACCCGGAAACATTCAGTACTTC.

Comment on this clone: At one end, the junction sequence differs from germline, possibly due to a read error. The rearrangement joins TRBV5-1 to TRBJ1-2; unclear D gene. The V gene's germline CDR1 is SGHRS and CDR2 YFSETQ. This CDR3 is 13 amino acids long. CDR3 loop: CASSLAPIGGYPF. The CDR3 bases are TGCGCCAGCAGCTTGGCACCGATTGGAGGCTACCCCTTC.

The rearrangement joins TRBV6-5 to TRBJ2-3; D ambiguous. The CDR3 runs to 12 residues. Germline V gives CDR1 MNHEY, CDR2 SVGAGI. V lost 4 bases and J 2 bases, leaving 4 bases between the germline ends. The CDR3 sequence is CASSSLTDTQYF. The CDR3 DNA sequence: TGTGCCAGCAGTTCCCTCACAGATACGCAGTATTTT.

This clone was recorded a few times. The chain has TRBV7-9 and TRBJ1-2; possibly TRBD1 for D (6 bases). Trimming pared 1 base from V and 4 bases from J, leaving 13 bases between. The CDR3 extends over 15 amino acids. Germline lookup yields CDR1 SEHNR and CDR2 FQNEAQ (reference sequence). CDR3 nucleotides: TGTGCCAGCAGCTTAGTCCCAGAGGGGGTCTATGGCTACACCTTC. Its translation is CASSLVPEGVYGYTF. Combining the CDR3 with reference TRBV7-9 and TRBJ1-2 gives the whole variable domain DTGVSQNPRHKITKRGQNVTFRCDPISEHNRLYWYRQTLGQGPEFLTYFQNEAQLEKSRLLSDRFSAERPKGSFSTLEIQRTEQGDSAMYLCASSLVPEGVYGYTFGSGTRLTVV.

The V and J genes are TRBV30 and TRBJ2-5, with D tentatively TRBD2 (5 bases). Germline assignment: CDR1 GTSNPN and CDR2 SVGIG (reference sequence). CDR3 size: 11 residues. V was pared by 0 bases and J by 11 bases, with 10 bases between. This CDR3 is CAWSVLREQYF. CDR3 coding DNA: TGTGCCTGGAGTGTACTTAGGGAGCAGTACTTC.